Below are 17 T cell receptor beta chains sequenced from a single sample in a study of cytomegalovirus exposure and HLA in healthy donors. The PCR made use of 60 Vbeta and 13 Jbeta primers. Sequencing used immunoSEQ multiplex PCR; TCRdb keeps in-frame clones, though not all of them. Of over 50,000 clones in the sample, just under 85% are singletons; the top ten hold 1.5% to 2%. Sequencing was carried out using PBMCs. The origin of the receptors is a man between 40 and 49 years old in good health and CMV-seronegative.

J is TRBJ2-3 and V is TRBV7-2; D might be TRBD2 (5 bases). V was pared by 3 bases and J by 4 bases, with 11 bases between. In germline, CDR1 is SGHTA, CDR2 FQGNSA. The CDR3 is 14 amino acids. CDR3 in DNA: TGTGCCAGCAGCTTCGTGGGAGTGGCAGATACGCAGTATTTT. Translated, it gives CASSFVGVADTQYF.

This chain uses TRBV5-1 with TRBJ1-1; 7 positions agree with TRBD1. Germline CDR1 and CDR2: SGHRS and YFSETQ. The trim removed 2 bases at V and 3 bases at J, leaving 19 bases unmatched. The CDR3 consists of 19 residues. Here the CDR3 reads CASSLPRSPSGTDYTEAFF. CDR3 bases: TGCGCCAGCAGCTTACCCCGTTCTCCTTCTGGGACAGACTACACTGAAGCTTTCTTT.

The chain carries TRBV13 and TRBJ1-1; D uncertain. V dropped 5 bases and J dropped 4 bases, with 20 bases sitting between them. Germline CDR1 and CDR2: PRHDT and FYEKMQ (reference sequence). The CDR3 is 16 residues long. In DNA, the CDR3 is TGTGCCAGCAGCCCAGCCTTTGTAGAGGGAGGCACTGAAGCTTTCTTT. Translation gives CASSPAFVEGGTEAFF.

The chain is built from TRBV7-2 and TRBJ2-6; 9 bases map to TRBD1. After removal of 4 bases from V and 2 bases from J, the junction contained 6 bases not matched to a gene. The CDR3 loop spans 17 amino acids. The germline CDR1 and CDR2 sequences are SGHTA and FQGNSA. Here the CDR3 reads CASSSGQGLAGANVLTF. The CDR3 DNA is TGTGCCAGCAGCTCGGGACAGGGATTGGCTGGGGCCAACGTCCTGACTTTC. The full variable domain, completed using reference TRBV7-2 and TRBJ2-6, is GAGVSQSPSNKVTEKGKDVELRCDPISGHTALYWYRQSLGQGLEFLIYFQGNSAPDKSGLPSDRFSAERTGGSVSTLTIQRTQQEDSAVYLCASSSGQGLAGANVLTFGAGSRLTVL.

The J gene is TRBJ2-1, the V gene TRBV5-4; D unclear. Germline assignment: CDR1 SGHNT and CDR2 YYREEE (reference sequence). The CDR3 sequence is 16 residues long. V lost 3 bases, J lost 2 bases, and 15 bases lay in between. CDR3 DNA sequence: TGTGCCAGCAGCTCACCTAAGACAAGTACCTACAATGAGCAGTTCTTC. Its protein is CASSSPKTSTYNEQFF.

V is TRBV2 and J is TRBJ1-2, with D possibly TRBD1 on 5 matching bases. The V and J ends lost 6 bases and 0 bases respectively, with 8 bases between them. Germline V gene data show CDR1 as SNHLY and CDR2 as FYNNEI. The CDR3 spans 13 residues. In DNA, the CDR3 is TGTGCCAGCAGGGGCAGGGCTAACTATGGCTACACCTTC. Residues: CASRGRANYGYTF.

The chain has TRBV10-2 and TRBJ2-2; 11 bases map to TRBD1. The J segment lost 6 bases and the V segment lost 5 bases, leaving 8 bases of the junction unmatched. Germline V gene data show CDR1 as WSHSY and CDR2 as SAAADI. The CDR3 has 16 amino acids. In nucleotides, the CDR3 is TGCGCCAGCAGTCCTCGGACAGGGGGCTATGCCGGGGAGCTGTTTTTT. It encodes CASSPRTGGYAGELFF.

This clone was observed a handful of times. V and J are TRBV2 and TRBJ2-2; 8 bases match TRBD2. V lost 6 bases, J lost 5 bases, and 5 bases stayed unmatched. The CDR3 spans 14 residues. The germline gives CDR1 SNHLY, CDR2 FYNNEI. The CDR3 region is CASRASGPTGELFF. The CDR3 DNA reads TGTGCCAGCAGAGCTAGCGGGCCGACCGGGGAGCTGTTTTTT.

The chain joins TRBV4-3 to TRBJ1-1; D unclear. Between the trimmed V and J ends, which lost 1 base and 0 bases, there was a span of 9 bases. Germline assignment: CDR1 LGHNA and CDR2 YSLEER. The CDR3 runs 15 residues. CDR3 DNA sequence: TGCGCCAGCAGCCAAGCGTACAACATGAACACTGAAGCTTTCTTT. It codes for CASSQAYNMNTEAFF.

The rearrangement links TRBV28 to TRBJ2-3, with 11 bases fitting TRBD2. This CDR3 comprises 14 residues. In germline, CDR1 is MDHEN, CDR2 SYDVKM. With 7 bases clipped from V and 1 base from J, the junction kept 1 base outside the gene matches. This CDR3 is CASKLAGGTDTQYF. The CDR3 DNA follows: TGTGCCAGCAAACTAGCGGGGGGCACAGATACGCAGTATTTT.

The chain links TRBV6-6 to TRBJ1-2, with a possible D match to TRBD1 (6 bases). CDR1 is MNHNY, CDR2 SVGAGI, per germline (reference sequence). The germline V and J ends were trimmed by 5 bases and 0 bases, with 10 bases remaining between them. The CDR3 is 14 amino acids. The CDR3 DNA reads as TGTGCCAGCAGTCGGGCAGGGGCTAACTATGGCTACACCTTC. Amino acid sequence: CASSRAGANYGYTF.

This clone was recorded only once. The chain joins TRBV2 to TRBJ2-3, with D tentatively TRBD1 (6 bases). The CDR3 runs 16 residues. CDR1 and CDR2 (germline): SNHLY, FYNNEI. With 10 bases removed from V and 2 bases from J, the gap between germline ends came to 22 bases. The CDR3 DNA is TGTGCCACCCACAATCCGGGACATCAGTACACAGATACGCAGTATTTT. It encodes CATHNPGHQYTDTQYF.

The V call is TRBV4-3, the J call TRBJ2-3; weak D call: TRBD2 (7 bases). The V end was cut by 0 bases, the J end by 4 bases, with 17 bases between. This CDR3 is 17 amino acids long. The germline CDR1 and CDR2 sequences are LGHNA and YSLEER. The CDR3 sequence: CASSQDGGTSGADTQYF. CDR3 DNA: TGCGCCAGCAGCCAAGACGGGGGGACATCGGGAGCAGATACGCAGTATTTT.

This clone was recorded a few times. This chain connects TRBV5-6 to TRBJ2-1, with D tentatively TRBD2 (6 bases). This CDR3 spans 14 amino acids. Per germline, CDR1 SGHDT and CDR2 YYEEEE. Trimming stripped 4 bases from V and 7 bases from J, with 15 bases between. CDR3 region: CASSGPGLSNEQFF. The CDR3 DNA follows: TGTGCCAGCAGCGGACCGGGACTCAGTAATGAGCAGTTCTTC.

The chain combines TRBV6-5 with TRBJ2-5; D is uncertain. The CDR3 sequence is 13 residues long. Germline values: CDR1 MNHEY, CDR2 SVGAGI. Trimming left V 2 bases short and J 4 bases short, with 8 bases between. The CDR3 protein is CASSYTRRETQYF. In DNA, the CDR3 is TGTGCCAGCAGTTACACCAGAAGAGAGACCCAGTACTTC.

The J gene is TRBJ2-1, the V gene TRBV6-5, with TRBD2 matching 14 bases. This CDR3 has 15 residues. Germline trimming cut 6 bases from V and 6 bases from J; bases unmatched to any gene: 4. CDR1 and CDR2 (germline): MNHEY, SVGAGI. CDR3: CASSPTSGGANEQFF. The CDR3 DNA is TGTGCCAGCAGCCCGACTAGCGGGGGGGCCAATGAGCAGTTCTTC.

The sample holds one count of this clone. V gene TRBV30 combines with J gene TRBJ2-3; D is possibly TRBD2 (5 bases). V gave up 0 bases and J gave up 3 bases, with 10 bases separating them. CDR1 is GTSNPN, CDR2 SVGIG, per germline (reference sequence). The CDR3 spans 14 residues. The CDR3 DNA sequence: TGTGCCTGGAGTGTAGTAGGAGGAACAGATACGCAGTATTTT. It yields the protein CAWSVVGGTDTQYF.